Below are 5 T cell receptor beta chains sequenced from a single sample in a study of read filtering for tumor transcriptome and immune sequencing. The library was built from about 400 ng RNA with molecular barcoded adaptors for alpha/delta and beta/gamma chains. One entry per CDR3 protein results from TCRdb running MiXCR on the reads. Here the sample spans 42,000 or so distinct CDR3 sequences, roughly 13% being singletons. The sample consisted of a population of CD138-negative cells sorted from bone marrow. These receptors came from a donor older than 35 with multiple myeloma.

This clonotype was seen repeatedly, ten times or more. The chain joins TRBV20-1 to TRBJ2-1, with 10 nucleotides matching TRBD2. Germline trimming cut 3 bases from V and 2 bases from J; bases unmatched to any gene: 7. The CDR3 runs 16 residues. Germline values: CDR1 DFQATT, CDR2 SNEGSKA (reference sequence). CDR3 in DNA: TGCAGTGCTAGTCGTGAGACTAGCGGGCCCTACAATGAGCAGTTCTTC. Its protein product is CSASRETSGPYNEQFF.

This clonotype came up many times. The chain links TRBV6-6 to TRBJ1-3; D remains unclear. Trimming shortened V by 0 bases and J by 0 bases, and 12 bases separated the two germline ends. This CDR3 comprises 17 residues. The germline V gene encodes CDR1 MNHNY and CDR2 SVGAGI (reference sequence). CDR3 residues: CASSYSDQFLSGNTIYF. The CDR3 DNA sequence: TGTGCCAGCAGTTACTCGGATCAGTTCCTCTCTGGAAACACCATATATTTT.

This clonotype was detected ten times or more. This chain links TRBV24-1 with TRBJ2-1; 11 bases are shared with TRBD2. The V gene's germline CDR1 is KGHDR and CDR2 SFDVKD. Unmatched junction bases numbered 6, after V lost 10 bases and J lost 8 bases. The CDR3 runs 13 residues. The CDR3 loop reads CATAGLAEYEQFF. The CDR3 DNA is TGTGCCACAGCGGGACTAGCGGAATATGAGCAGTTCTTC.

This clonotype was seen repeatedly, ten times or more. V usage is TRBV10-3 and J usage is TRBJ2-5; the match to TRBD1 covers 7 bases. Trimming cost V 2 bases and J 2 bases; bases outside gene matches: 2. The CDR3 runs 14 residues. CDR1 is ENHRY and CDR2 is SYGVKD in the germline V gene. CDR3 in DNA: TGTGCCATCAGTGAGAGGGGACAGCAAGAGACCCAGTACTTC. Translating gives CAISERGQQETQYF.

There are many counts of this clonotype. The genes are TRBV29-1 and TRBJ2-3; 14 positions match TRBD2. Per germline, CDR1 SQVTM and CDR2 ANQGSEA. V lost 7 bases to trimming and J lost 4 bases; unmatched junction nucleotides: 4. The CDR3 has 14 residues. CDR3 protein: CSGGTSGRADTQYF. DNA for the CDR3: TGCAGCGGGGGGACTAGCGGGAGAGCAGATACGCAGTATTTT.